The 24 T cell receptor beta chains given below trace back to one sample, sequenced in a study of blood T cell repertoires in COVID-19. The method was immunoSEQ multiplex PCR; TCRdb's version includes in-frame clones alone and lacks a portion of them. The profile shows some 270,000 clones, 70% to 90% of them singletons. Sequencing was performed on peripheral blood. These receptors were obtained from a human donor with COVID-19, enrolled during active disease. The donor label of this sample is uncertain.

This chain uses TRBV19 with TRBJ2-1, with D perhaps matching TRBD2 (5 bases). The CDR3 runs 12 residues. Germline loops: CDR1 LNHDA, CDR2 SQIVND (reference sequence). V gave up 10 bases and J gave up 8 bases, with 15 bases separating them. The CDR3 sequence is CATGTRLHEQFF. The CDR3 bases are TGTGCCACAGGAACTAGGTTACATGAGCAGTTCTTC.

The CDR3 sequence is CASSLGRINTIYF. In DNA form, the CDR3 reads TGTGCCAGCAGCTTGGGCAGGATAAACACCATATATTTT. The chain has TRBV11-2 and TRBJ1-3; D ambiguous. V was trimmed by 3 bases and J by 6 bases, leaving 9 bases between them. This CDR3 spans 13 amino acids. Germline assignment: CDR1 SGHAT and CDR2 FQNNGV.

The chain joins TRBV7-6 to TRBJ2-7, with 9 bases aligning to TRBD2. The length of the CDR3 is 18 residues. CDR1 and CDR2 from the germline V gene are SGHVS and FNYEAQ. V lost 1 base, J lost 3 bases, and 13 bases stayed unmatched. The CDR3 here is CASSLGAGGPQSSYEQYF. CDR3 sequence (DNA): TGTGCCAGCAGCTTAGGCGCGGGAGGGCCTCAGAGCAGCTACGAGCAGTACTTC. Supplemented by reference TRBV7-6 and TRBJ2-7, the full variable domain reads GAGVSQSPRYKVTKRGQDVALRCDPISGHVSLYWYRQALGQGPEFLTYFNYEAQQDKSGLPNDRFSAERPEGSISTLTIQRTEQRDSAMYRCASSLGAGGPQSSYEQYFGPGTRLTVT.

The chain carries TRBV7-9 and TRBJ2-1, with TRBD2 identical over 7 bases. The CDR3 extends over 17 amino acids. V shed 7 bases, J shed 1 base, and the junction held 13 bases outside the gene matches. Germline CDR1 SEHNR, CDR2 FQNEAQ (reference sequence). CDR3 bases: TGTGCCAGCACCCCGAGTAGCGGGTGGGATTCCTACAATGAGCAGTTCTTC. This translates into CASTPSSGWDSYNEQFF.

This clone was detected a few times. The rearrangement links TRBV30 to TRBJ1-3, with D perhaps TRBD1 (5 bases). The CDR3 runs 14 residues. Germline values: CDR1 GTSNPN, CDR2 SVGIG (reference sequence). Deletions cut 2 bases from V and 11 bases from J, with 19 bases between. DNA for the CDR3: TGTGCCTGGAGTCGTTCTCGACAGCGTTTCGCCATATATTTT. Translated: CAWSRSRQRFAIYF.

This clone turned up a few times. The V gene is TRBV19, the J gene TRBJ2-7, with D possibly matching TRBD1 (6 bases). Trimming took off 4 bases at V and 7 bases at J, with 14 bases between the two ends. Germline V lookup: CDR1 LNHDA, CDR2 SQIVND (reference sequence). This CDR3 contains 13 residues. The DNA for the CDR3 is TGTGCCAGTAGTACATTCCGGGACACGGAGCAGTACTTC. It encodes CASSTFRDTEQYF.

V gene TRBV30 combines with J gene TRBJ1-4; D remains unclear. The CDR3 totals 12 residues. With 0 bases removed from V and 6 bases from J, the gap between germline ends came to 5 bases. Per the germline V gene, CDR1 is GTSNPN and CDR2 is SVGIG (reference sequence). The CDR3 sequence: CAWSVGYEKLFF. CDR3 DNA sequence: TGTGCCTGGAGTGTCGGTTATGAAAAACTGTTTTTT.

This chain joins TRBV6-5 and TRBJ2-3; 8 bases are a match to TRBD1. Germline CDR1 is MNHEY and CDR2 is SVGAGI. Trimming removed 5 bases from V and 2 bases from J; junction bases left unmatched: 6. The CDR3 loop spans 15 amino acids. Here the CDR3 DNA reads TGTGCCAGCAGTCTCTGGGGACAGGCCACAGATACGCAGTATTTT. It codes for CASSLWGQATDTQYF.

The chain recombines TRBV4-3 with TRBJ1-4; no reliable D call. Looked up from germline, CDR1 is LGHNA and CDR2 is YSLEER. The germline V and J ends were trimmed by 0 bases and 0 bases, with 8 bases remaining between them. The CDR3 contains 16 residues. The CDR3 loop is CASSQDLVATNEKLFF. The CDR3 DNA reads TGCGCCAGCAGCCAAGATCTAGTTGCAACTAATGAAAAACTGTTTTTT.

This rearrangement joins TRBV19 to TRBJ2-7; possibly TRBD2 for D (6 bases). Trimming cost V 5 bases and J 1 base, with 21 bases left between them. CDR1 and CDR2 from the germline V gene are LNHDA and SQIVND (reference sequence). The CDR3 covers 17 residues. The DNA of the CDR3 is TGTGCCAGTAGTTTCGGGACTTCCCCCGGGGGATCCTACGAGCAGTACTTC. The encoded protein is CASSFGTSPGGSYEQYF.

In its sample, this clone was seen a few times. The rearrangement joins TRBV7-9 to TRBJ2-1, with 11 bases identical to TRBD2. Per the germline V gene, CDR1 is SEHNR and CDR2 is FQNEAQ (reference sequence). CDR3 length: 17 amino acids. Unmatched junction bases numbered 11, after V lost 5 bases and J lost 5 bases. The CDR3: CASSTRLAGITHNEQFF. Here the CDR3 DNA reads TGTGCCAGCAGCACACGACTAGCGGGGATAACTCACAATGAGCAGTTCTTC.

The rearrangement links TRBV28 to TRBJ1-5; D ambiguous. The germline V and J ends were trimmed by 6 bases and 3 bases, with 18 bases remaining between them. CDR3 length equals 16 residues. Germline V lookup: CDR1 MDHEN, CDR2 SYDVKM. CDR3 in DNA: TGTGCCAGCAGCCCGCAATACAGTGCACTCAATCAGCCCCAGCATTTT. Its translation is CASSPQYSALNQPQHF. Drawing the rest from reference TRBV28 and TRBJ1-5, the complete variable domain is DVKVTQSSRYLVKRTGEKVFLECVQDMDHENMFWYRQDPGLGLRLIYFSYDVKMKEKGDIPEGYSVSREKKERFSLILESASTNQTSMYLCASSPQYSALNQPQHFGDGTRLSIL.

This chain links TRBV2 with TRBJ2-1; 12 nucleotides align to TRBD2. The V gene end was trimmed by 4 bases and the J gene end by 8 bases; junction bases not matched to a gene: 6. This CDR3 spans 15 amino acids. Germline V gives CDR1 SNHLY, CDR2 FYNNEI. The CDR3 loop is CASSALTSGSDEQFF. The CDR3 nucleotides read TGTGCCAGCAGTGCTCTGACTAGCGGGAGCGATGAGCAGTTCTTC.

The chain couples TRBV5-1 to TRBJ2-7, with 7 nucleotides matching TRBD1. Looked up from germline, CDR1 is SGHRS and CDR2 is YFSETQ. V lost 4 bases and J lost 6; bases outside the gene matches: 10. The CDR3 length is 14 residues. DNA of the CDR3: TGCGCCAGCAGCCTAACGCACAGGGGTGGCGAGCAGTACTTC. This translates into CASSLTHRGGEQYF.

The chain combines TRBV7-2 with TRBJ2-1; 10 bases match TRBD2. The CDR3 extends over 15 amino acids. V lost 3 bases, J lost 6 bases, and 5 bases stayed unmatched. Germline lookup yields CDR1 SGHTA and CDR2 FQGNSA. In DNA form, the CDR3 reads TGTGCCAGCAGCTTCCGGCTAGCGGGAGCCAATGAGCAGTTCTTC. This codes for CASSFRLAGANEQFF.

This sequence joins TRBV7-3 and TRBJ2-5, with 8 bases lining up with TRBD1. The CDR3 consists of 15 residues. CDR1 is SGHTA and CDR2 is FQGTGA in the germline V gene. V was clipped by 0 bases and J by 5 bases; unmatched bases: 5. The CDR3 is CASSLTGTGYETQYF. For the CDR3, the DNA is TGTGCCAGCAGCTTAACAGGGACAGGATATGAGACCCAGTACTTC.

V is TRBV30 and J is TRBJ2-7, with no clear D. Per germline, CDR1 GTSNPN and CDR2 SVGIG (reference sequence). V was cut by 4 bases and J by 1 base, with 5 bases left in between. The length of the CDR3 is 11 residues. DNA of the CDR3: TGTGCCTGGACACAGTCCTACGAGCAGTACTTC. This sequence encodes CAWTQSYEQYF.

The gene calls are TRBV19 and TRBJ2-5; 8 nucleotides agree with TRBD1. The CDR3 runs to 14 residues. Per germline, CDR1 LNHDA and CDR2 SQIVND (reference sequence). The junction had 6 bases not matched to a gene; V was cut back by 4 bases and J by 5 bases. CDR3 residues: CASSRGQVVETQYF. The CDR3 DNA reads TGTGCCAGTAGTAGGGGACAGGTTGTCGAGACCCAGTACTTC.

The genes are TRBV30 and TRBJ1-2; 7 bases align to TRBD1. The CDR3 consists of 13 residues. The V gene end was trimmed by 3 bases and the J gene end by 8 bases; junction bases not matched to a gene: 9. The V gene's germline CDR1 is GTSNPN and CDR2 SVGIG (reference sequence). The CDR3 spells CAWRLGGGAGYTF. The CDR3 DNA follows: TGTGCCTGGAGATTAGGAGGGGGCGCGGGCTACACCTTC. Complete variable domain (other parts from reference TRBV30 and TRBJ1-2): SQTIHQWPATLVQPVGSPLSLECTVEGTSNPNLYWYRQAAGRGLQLLFYSVGIGQISSEVPQNLSASRPQDRQFILSSKKLLLSDSGFYLCAWRLGGGAGYTFGSGTRLTVV.

The CDR3 here is CASSLGTSRGQPQHF. The CDR3 DNA sequence: TGCGCCAGCAGCTTGGGGACATCGCGTGGGCAGCCCCAGCATTTT. The chain links TRBV5-1 to TRBJ1-5; tentatively, D is TRBD1 (5 bases). This CDR3 is built from 15 residues. V dropped 0 bases and J dropped 7 bases, with 14 bases sitting between them. Germline assignment: CDR1 SGHRS and CDR2 YFSETQ.

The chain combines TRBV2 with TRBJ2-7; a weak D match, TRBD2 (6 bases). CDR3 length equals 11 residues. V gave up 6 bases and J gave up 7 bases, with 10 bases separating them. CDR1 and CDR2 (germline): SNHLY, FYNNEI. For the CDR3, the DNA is TGTGCCAGCAGGTTGAGCGGGGAGCAGTACTTC. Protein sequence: CASRLSGEQYF.

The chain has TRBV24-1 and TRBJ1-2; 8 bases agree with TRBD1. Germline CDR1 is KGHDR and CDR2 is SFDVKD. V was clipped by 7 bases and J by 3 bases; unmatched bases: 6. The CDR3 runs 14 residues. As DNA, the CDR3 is TGTGCCACCAGAGGACAGGGTGATTACTATGGCTACACCTTC. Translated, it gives CATRGQGDYYGYTF.

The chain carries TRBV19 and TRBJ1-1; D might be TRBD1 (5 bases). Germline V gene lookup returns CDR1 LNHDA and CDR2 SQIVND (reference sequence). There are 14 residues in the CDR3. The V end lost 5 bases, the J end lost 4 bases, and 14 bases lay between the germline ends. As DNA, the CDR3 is TGTGCCAGTAGTGTTGCCCCAGGGATCACTGAAGCTTTCTTT. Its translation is CASSVAPGITEAFF.

CDR3 DNA sequence: TGTGCCAGCAGTTATTTCGCAGGGGCGGAAGCTTTCTTT. Amino acids: CASSYFAGAEAFF. J is TRBJ1-1 and V is TRBV6-2 or TRBV6-3, with D maybe TRBD1 (6 bases). This CDR3 comprises 13 residues. Germline V gene data show CDR1 as MNHEY and CDR2 as SVGEGT. The ends were cut back, 3 bases at V and 8 bases at J, with 13 bases in the middle.